This T cell receptor beta chain was captured by sequencing in a study of human T cells and chemical hapten exposure. Study-wide points: There were significantly more large CDR3 similarity clusters among expanded TCRs than among controls.

The CDR3 covers 17 residues. The germline gives CDR1 SEHNR, CDR2 FQNEAQ (reference sequence). Trimming shortened V by 5 bases and J by 0 bases, and 17 bases separated the two germline ends. This clonotype was counted many times. Antigen unknown. One entry per CDR3 protein, called by TCRdb with MiXCR from the RACE reads. The table lists 300,000 to 400,000 distinct CDR3 sequences, approximately 6.9% of them singletons, with 7% to 10% in the top ten. Time point of the sample: patch test 1, 2 weeks after DPC sensitization. Treatment in this sample: therapeutic diphenylcyclopropenone sensitization with weekly scalp DPC. The study extracted total RNA from unfractionated whole blood.

The material was whole blood, obtained in connection with sensitization to the hapten diphenylcyclopropenone (DPC). The gene calls are TRBV7-9 and TRBJ2-1; a weak D match, TRBD1 (6 bases). The receptor comes from a woman in her late teens or twenties with alopecia areata. Some clones in this sample may be carry-over from other donors' samples. The CDR3 loop is CASSPGSGRGSYNEQFF. In DNA form, the CDR3 reads TGTGCCAGCAGCCCAGGGAGCGGCAGGGGCTCCTACAATGAGCAGTTCTTC.